These 14 T cell receptor beta chains originate from one sample sequenced in a study of tumor and adjacent non-tumor tissue in lung cancer. Three rounds of nested PCR, following a modified ARM-PCR protocol, produced the TCRbeta library. TCRdb itself ran the multiplex PCR reads through MiXCR, one entry per CDR3 protein. This table holds under 150,000 distinct CDR3 sequences, about 66% found once. The template was RNA from unsorted bulk tissue. Sequencing was done on a sample of lung tumor tissue. Receptors originate from a man aged 30-40 years with non-small cell lung cancer.

The gene calls are TRBV20-1 and TRBJ2-5; D might be TRBD2 (6 bases). CDR1 is DFQATT and CDR2 is SNEGSKA in the germline V gene (reference sequence). V was trimmed by 7 bases and J by 3 bases, leaving 21 bases between them. This CDR3 contains 15 residues. The DNA of the CDR3 is TGCAGTGTCAGAGGTCGGGGGTCGAGGGAAGAGACCCAGTACTTC. Its protein is CSVRGRGSREETQYF.

Comments on this clonotype: Relative to the germline gene, one junction end is altered; a read error may explain this. This chain joins TRBV12-3 or TRBV12-4 and TRBJ1-5, with D perhaps TRBD1 (6 bases). The CDR3 is 15 residues long. This CDR3 is CASGLRGQGRQPQHF. DNA for the CDR3: TGTGCCAGCGGTTTAAGAGGTCAGGGGCGTCAGCCCCAACATTTT.

The genes are TRBV4-2 and TRBJ2-3, with 11 bases aligning to TRBD2. Germline V gene data show CDR1 as LGHNA and CDR2 as YNFKEQ. The trim removed 6 bases at V and 6 bases at J, leaving 14 bases unmatched. The CDR3 is 17 residues long. In nucleotides, the CDR3 is TGTGCCAGCAGTCCCTTCTTATTAGCGGGAGGGGATGATACGCAGTATTTT. Amino acid sequence: CASSPFLLAGGDDTQYF.

A remark on this clonotype: With a much larger clone just one base away, this may be a read error. The V gene is TRBV6-2 or TRBV6-3, the J gene TRBJ1-1; D might be TRBD1 (5 bases). This CDR3 spans 14 amino acids. The germline gives CDR1 MNHEY, CDR2 SVGEGT. DNA of the CDR3: TGTGCCAGCACCCCGGGACGGTTGAACACTGATGCTTTCTTT. Encoded protein: CASTPGRLNTDAFF.

This clonotype was counted at least ten times. This chain links TRBV29-1 with TRBJ2-7; 7 bases map to TRBD1. This CDR3 comprises 14 residues. Germline CDR1 SQVTM, CDR2 ANQGSEA. Unmatched junction bases numbered 8, after V lost 6 bases and J lost 0 bases. CDR3 protein: CSVDTGASSYEQYF. The CDR3 DNA sequence: TGCAGCGTGGACACAGGGGCAAGCTCCTACGAGCAGTACTTC.

A few counts support this clonotype. Given a much more abundant clone one base away, this may be a read error. V gene TRBV12-3 or TRBV12-4 combines with J gene TRBJ2-3; D is perhaps TRBD2 (5 bases). The CDR3 length is 14 residues. The V gene lost 3 bases and the J gene lost 2 bases, with 9 bases spanning the gap. The CDR3: CASSLRDFTDTQYF. CDR3 bases: TGTGCCAGCAGTTTGAGGGATTTCACAGATACGCAGTATTTT.

The chain uses TRBV11-3 and TRBJ2-1; no clear D. The CDR3 is made up of 17 amino acids. Trimming removed 6 bases from V and 1 base from J, with 19 bases in between. CDR1 is SGHNT and CDR2 is YENEEA in the germline V gene. CDR3 sequence: CASSLHPTGPSYNEQFF. The CDR3 DNA reads TGTGCCAGCAGTTTACACCCCACGGGTCCTTCCTACAATGAGCAGTTCTTC.

In the case of this clonotype: A much more abundant neighbour one base away suggests this may be a read error. J is TRBJ2-7 and V is TRBV4-1; the D gene is possibly TRBD2 (6 bases). This CDR3 comprises 15 residues. The V and J ends lost 1 base and 4 bases respectively, with 14 bases between them. Germline V gene data show CDR1 as MGHRA and CDR2 as YSYEKL. The CDR3 loop is CASSQGVGRVYEQYF. The CDR3 nucleotides are TGCGCCAGCAGCCAAGGAGTCGGGAGAGTATACGAGCAGTACTTC.

As to this clonotype: A read error is possible here, since a much larger clone lies one base away. This chain uses TRBV6-1 with TRBJ2-3; maybe TRBD2 (5 bases). This CDR3 spans 16 amino acids. The germline gives CDR1 MNHNS, CDR2 SASEGT. The V and J ends lost 2 bases and 6 bases respectively, with 18 bases between them. The CDR3, as DNA: TGTGCCAGCAGTGAATTAGCGAGAGGGATTCTTGATACGCAGTATTTT. Protein: CASSELARGILDTQYF.

Comment on this clonotype: As the CDR3 is not closed by the conserved phenylalanine or tryptophan, this likely results from a read error. The chain uses TRBV12-3 or TRBV12-4 and TRBJ2-7; maybe TRBD1 (5 bases). The CDR3 is made up of 13 amino acids. The CDR3 loop reads CAGSSHTGNEQYL. CDR3 nucleotides: TGTGCCGGCAGTTCTCACACAGGAAACGAGCAGTACTTA.

On this clonotype: Just one base apart from a much larger clone, this may be a read error. The chain combines TRBV29-1 with TRBJ1-1; perhaps TRBD1 as D (6 bases). The CDR3 spans 14 residues. Trimming took 3 bases from V and 5 from J, leaving 16 bases between them. Germline CDR1 is SQVTM and CDR2 is ANQGSEA. The CDR3 loop is CSVDKGRGRTEAFF. CDR3 nucleotide sequence: TGCAGCGTTGATAAGGGCAGGGGAAGGACTGAAGCTTTCTTT. The whole variable domain, filled in from reference TRBV29-1 and TRBJ1-1, reads SAVISQKPSRDICQRGTSLTIQCQVDSQVTMMFWYRQQPGQSLTLIATANQGSEATYESGFVIDKFPISRPNLTFSTLTVSNMSPEDSSIYLCSVDKGRGRTEAFFGQGTRLTVV.

This clonotype occurred once. The chain recombines TRBV20-1 with TRBJ2-5; TRBD1 matches at 7 bases. In germline, CDR1 is DFQATT, CDR2 SNEGSKA (reference sequence). The CDR3 is 15 amino acids. J gave up 4 bases and V 6 bases, and 14 bases lay outside the gene matches. The CDR3 sequence is CSAPRWGTEGETQYF. The CDR3 region has the DNA TGCAGTGCGCCCCGATGGGGGACAGAAGGAGAGACCCAGTACTTC.

This clonotype has at least ten counts. The chain has TRBV20-1 and TRBJ2-1; 11 bases line up with TRBD2. The CDR3 runs to 14 residues. V shed 2 bases and J 3 bases; nucleotides not matched to a gene: 0. Germline V gene data show CDR1 as DFQATT and CDR2 as SNEGSKA (reference sequence). The CDR3 loop is CSARLAGGYNEQFF. The DNA of the CDR3 is TGCAGTGCTAGACTAGCGGGGGGCTACAATGAGCAGTTCTTC.

To note about this clonotype: The germline gene is not matched at one end of the junction; a read error may be the cause. The V call is TRBV4-3, the J call TRBJ1-3, with D hard to call. CDR1 is LGHNA and CDR2 is YSLEER in the germline V gene. CDR3 length: 13 amino acids. The CDR3 DNA reads as TGCGCCAGCAACCAAGAAGGGCGAAACGCCATATATTTT. It yields the protein CASNQEGRNAIYF.